The rows below give T cell receptor beta chains drawn from one sample of a study of blood T cell repertoires in COVID-19. Clones were sequenced by immunoSEQ multiplex PCR, and TCRdb holds only the in-frame ones, with some missing. The data show roughly 200,000 clones, 84% seen once. The sequencing input was PBMCs or T cells enriched from blood (not recorded which). Source of these receptors: a woman between 25 and 40 years old who had been exposed to COVID-19. The conserved cysteine and the conserved F or W are not part of the CDR3 here. The order of the fields is V gene, CDR3 protein.

>TRBV3-1/TRBV3-2
ASSQDSSYEWGNTIY
>TRBV5-1
ASSLTLSSYNSPLH
>TRBV6-5
ASSIDRGAGVYT
>TRBV9
ASSGEEGSYEQY
>TRBV2
ASSEQGGTDTQY
>TRBV6-5
ASSYSAGPYNEQF
>TRBV19
ASSIRIAGGQETQY
>TRBV6-1
ASSDQTSRMGNEQF
>TRBV4-1
ASSQLTGTGITDTQY
>TRBV9
ASSVDGGGNEKLF
>TRBV2
ASREAREKLF
>TRBV5-1
ASSLAGGSTDTQY
>TRBV5-5
ASSFPELRTTNYGYT
>TRBV7-9
ASQTGSYEQY
>TRBV19
ASSIGNPSTDTQY
>TRBV27
ASSLGAGGGQF
>TRBV19
ASSMAGWKLF
>TRBV27
ASSSIGGLGQETQY
>TRBV2
ASSSLAGGRTDTQY
>TRBV9
ASSVRGLENTIY
>TRBV7-6
ASSPRLAGVRETQY
>TRBV5-4
ASSFLGQGTKGYT
>TRBV7-8
ASSFSGGGNTIY
>TRBV10-1
ASRAEANEKLF
>TRBV6-1
ASSEGWGHYGYT
>TRBV7-9
ASSFGRENTEAF
>TRBV3-1/TRBV3-2
ASSQDRAGIGTEAF
>TRBV27
ASSLRWGTPNTEAF
>TRBV5-6
ASTSGLQETQY
>TRBV11-2
ASSRPVNGANVPT
>TRBV23-1
ASTPGQGSSNQPQH
>TRBV27
ASSSGAAQPQH
>TRBV5-6
ASSLIGGTEAF
>TRBV30
AWSRNAGSS
>TRBV2
ASSEAPRLPTQY
>TRBV11-2
ASSSYDRGKGKLF
>TRBV10-1
ASSAGTSGTLGQF
>TRBV4-3
ASSQDWQVVQPQH
>TRBV5-5
ASSWTGGPVYEQY
>TRBV14
ASSQGARSETQY
>TRBV7-3
ASSSQTSDTGELF
>TRBV4-1
ASSPGLAGAYEQY
>TRBV5-5
ASSLRQGVGQPQH
>TRBV10-1
ASSEAREGNEQF
>TRBV27
ASNIAGGSSEQY
>TRBV6-1
ASSEGGGYT
>TRBV7-2
ASSLEGVQPQH
>TRBV6-5
ASSYKGVDYT